The 16 T cell receptor beta chains in this list originate from one sample, sequenced in a study of identical twins. A single record per CDR3 protein comes from TCRdb applying MiXCR to the 5' RACE reads. The sample consists of 1.5 million to 2 million distinct CDR3 sequences, less than 40% of them appearing once. The sequencing input was cord blood. Every receptor here comes from a newborn girl in good health.

This chain uses TRBV18 with TRBJ1-1, with D tentatively TRBD1 (5 bases). With 1 base removed from V and 3 bases from J, the gap between germline ends came to 12 bases. The CDR3 is 15 amino acids. Germline loops: CDR1 KGHSH, CDR2 LQKENI. The CDR3 sequence is CASSPLIAQDTEAFF. The CDR3, as DNA: TGTGCCAGCTCACCACTGATCGCACAGGACACTGAAGCTTTCTTT.

This clonotype was detected only a few times. The chain recombines TRBV6-1 with TRBJ1-1; D call uncertain. V lost 3 bases and J lost 4, with 6 bases in between. In germline, CDR1 is MNHNS, CDR2 SASEGT. CDR3 length: 12 residues. CDR3 in DNA: TGTGCCAGCAGTGATTTGGGCACTGAAGCTTTCTTT. Protein product: CASSDLGTEAFF.

This clonotype has more than one count but fewer than ten. The J gene is TRBJ1-2, the V gene TRBV27; the match to TRBD1 covers 7 bases. The CDR3 runs 14 residues. V shed 7 bases, J shed 5 bases, and the junction held 10 bases outside the gene matches. CDR1 is MNHEY and CDR2 is SMNVEV in the germline V gene (reference sequence). CDR3 DNA sequence: TGTGCCAGCAAAGAGACAGGGTACCTATATGGCTACACCTTC. It translates to CASKETGYLYGYTF.

This clonotype was recorded a few times. V and J are TRBV28 and TRBJ1-1; D is unclear. CDR1 and CDR2 (germline): MDHEN, SYDVKM. V was pared by 6 bases and J by 4 bases, with 15 bases between. The CDR3 runs to 14 residues. The CDR3 DNA follows: TGTGCCAGCAGCGCCCTTCCTGTGGGCACTGAAGCTTTCTTT. Translated: CASSALPVGTEAFF.

The chain uses TRBV10-3 and TRBJ2-5, with 9 bases identical to TRBD2. CDR1 and CDR2 (germline): ENHRY, SYGVKD. This CDR3 is 16 amino acids long. J was trimmed by 4 bases and V by 2 bases; bases with no gene match: 8. The CDR3 DNA sequence: TGTGCCATCAGTGAGGGTAGCGGGGGTTCCTCAGAGACCCAGTACTTC. It specifies CAISEGSGGSSETQYF.

In its sample, this clonotype was seen a few times. This chain connects TRBV20-1 to TRBJ2-7, with TRBD2 as a possible D gene (6 bases). The germline V gene encodes CDR1 DFQATT and CDR2 SNEGSKA (reference sequence). The CDR3 has 14 residues. Trimming took 4 bases from V and 3 from J, leaving 16 bases between them. This CDR3 reads CSANPHGSLYEQYF. As DNA, the CDR3 is TGCAGTGCTAATCCCCACGGGAGCCTCTACGAGCAGTACTTC.

A few counts support this clonotype. The chain is built from TRBV20-1 and TRBJ2-1; TRBD2 aligns across 15 bases. V lost 0 bases, J lost 4 bases, and 10 bases stayed unmatched. This CDR3 spans 19 amino acids. Germline CDR1 reads DFQATT; CDR2 reads SNEGSKA (reference sequence). CDR3 in amino acids: CSARDRGTSGGRRYNEQFF. The CDR3 bases are TGCAGTGCTAGAGATAGGGGGACTAGCGGGGGGAGACGGTACAATGAGCAGTTCTTC.

The chain uses TRBV20-1 and TRBJ2-4; TRBD2 matches 7 bases. The germline V gene encodes CDR1 DFQATT and CDR2 SNEGSKA (reference sequence). V lost 7 bases, J lost 2 bases, and 5 bases stayed unmatched. This CDR3 is 13 amino acids long. CDR3 coding DNA: TGCAGTGGAAGCGGGACTACCAAAAACATTCAGTACTTC. Translating it yields CSGSGTTKNIQYF.

This clonotype turned up a few times. The chain employs TRBV28 and TRBJ2-5; possible D gene TRBD1, 6 bases. Trimming removed 6 bases at V and 1 base at J, with 18 bases between. Germline CDR1 is MDHEN and CDR2 is SYDVKM. The CDR3 sequence is 16 residues long. The CDR3 spells CASSPSRGHSQETQYF. In DNA, the CDR3 is TGTGCCAGCAGCCCCTCGAGGGGACACTCCCAAGAGACCCAGTACTTC.

The chain couples TRBV20-1 to TRBJ2-1; 13 bases align to TRBD2. The CDR3 length is 15 residues. J lost 7 bases, V lost 1 base, and 4 bases had no gene match. Germline values: CDR1 DFQATT, CDR2 SNEGSKA (reference sequence). DNA of the CDR3: TGCAGTGCTAGAGTACTAGCGGGGGGGCTGAATGAGCAGTTCTTC. The encoded protein is CSARVLAGGLNEQFF.

The gene calls are TRBV6-5 and TRBJ2-1; 9 bases are shared with TRBD2. Germline-derived CDR1 and CDR2 are MNHEY and SVGAGI. V shed 0 bases, J shed 10 bases, and the junction held 10 bases outside the gene matches. This CDR3 spans 16 amino acids. CDR3 sequence (DNA): TGTGCCAGCAGTTACTCGTTCGCTAGCGGGAAAGGGGAGCAGTTCTTC. Translated: CASSYSFASGKGEQFF.

In its sample, this clonotype was seen a few times. The V call is TRBV12-5, the J call TRBJ2-1, with 16 bases fitting TRBD2. The CDR3 has 20 residues. Losses at the gene ends were 1 base for V and 3 bases for J; bases not matched to a gene: 9. CDR1 is LGHNT, CDR2 FRNRAP, per germline. CDR3 sequence: CASGLATGLAGGHYYNEQFF. CDR3 sequence (DNA): TGTGCTAGTGGTTTGGCTACGGGACTAGCGGGGGGGCATTACTACAATGAGCAGTTCTTC.

The chain links TRBV11-2 to TRBJ1-2, with 7 positions matching TRBD1. CDR1 and CDR2 from the germline V gene are SGHAT and FQNNGV. The CDR3 extends over 15 amino acids. J was trimmed by 4 bases and V by 5 bases; bases with no gene match: 10. The CDR3 bases are TGTGCCAGCAGCACCTATTCGGCAGGGGGCTATGGCTACACCTTC. It encodes CASSTYSAGGYGYTF.

The gene calls are TRBV10-3 and TRBJ2-7, with a possible D match to TRBD2 (5 bases). Trimming removed 0 bases at V and 7 bases at J, with 22 bases between. This CDR3 is built from 17 residues. CDR1 ENHRY and CDR2 SYGVKD come from the germline V gene. CDR3 nucleotides: TGTGCCATCAGTGAGTCAGGCCCGGGGTCCTGGTACAATGAGCAGTACTTC. It yields the protein CAISESGPGSWYNEQYF.

This clonotype was seen a single time. This sequence joins TRBV12-3 or TRBV12-4 and TRBJ2-5, with a possible D match to TRBD1 (5 bases). The CDR3 extends over 12 amino acids. V lost 1 base and J 12 bases, leaving 12 bases between the germline ends. CDR3 DNA sequence: TGTGCCAGCAGTTTAGAAAGGCAGGGAAAGTACTTC. It is translated as CASSLERQGKYF.

With regard to this clonotype: Mismatch with germline at one junction end may stem from a read error. The chain uses TRBV27 and TRBJ1-1; possibly TRBD1 for D (5 bases). CDR3 length: 14 amino acids. Germline V gene lookup returns CDR1 MNHEY and CDR2 SMNVEV (reference sequence). The CDR3 bases are TGTGCCAGCGGTTTCAGGGTCGGGAACACTGAAGCTTTCTTT. This sequence encodes CASGFRVGNTEAFF.